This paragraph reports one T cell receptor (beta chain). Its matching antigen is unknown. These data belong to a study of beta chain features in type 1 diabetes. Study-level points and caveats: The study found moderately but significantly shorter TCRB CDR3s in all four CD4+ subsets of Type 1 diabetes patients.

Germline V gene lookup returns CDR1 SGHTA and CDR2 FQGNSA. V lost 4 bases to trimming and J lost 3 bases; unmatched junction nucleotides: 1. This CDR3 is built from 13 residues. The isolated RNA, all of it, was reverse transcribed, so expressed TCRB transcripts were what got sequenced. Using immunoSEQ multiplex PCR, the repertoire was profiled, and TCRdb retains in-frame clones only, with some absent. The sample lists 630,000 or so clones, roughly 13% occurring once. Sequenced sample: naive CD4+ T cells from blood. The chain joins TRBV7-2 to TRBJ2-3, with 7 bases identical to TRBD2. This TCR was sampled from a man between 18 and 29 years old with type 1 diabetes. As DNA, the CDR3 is TGTGCCAGCAGCTCCGGGGGGACAGATACGCAGTATTTT. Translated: CASSSGGTDTQYF.